These 29 T cell receptor beta chains share one sample of origin, sequenced in a study of graft-versus-host responses after intestinal transplantation. For these receptors, no antigen is known. Sequenced by immunoSEQ multiplex PCR; TCRdb stores in-frame clones only, minus some. Of over 90,000 clones listed, 93% are singletons. Sequenced here: unstimulated CD8+ T cells sorted from spleen or lymph node cells, sampled before intestinal transplant. These receptors were taken from a human donor who received an intestinal transplant.

The chain employs TRBV11-2 and TRBJ2-5; possible D gene TRBD2, 7 bases. V lost 5 bases and J lost 5, with 21 bases in between. CDR1 and CDR2 from the germline V gene are SGHAT and FQNNGV. This CDR3 contains 16 residues. The CDR3 loop reads CASSQWTQGGGETQYF. The CDR3 DNA is TGTGCCAGCAGCCAGTGGACTCAGGGAGGGGGGGAGACCCAGTACTTC.

The chain employs TRBV4-1 and TRBJ1-2, with unresolved D. V was pared by 2 bases and J by 6 bases, with 13 bases between. The CDR3 contains 14 residues. The germline V gene has CDR1 MGHRA and CDR2 YSYEKL. The CDR3 is CASSQWSGGDGYTF. For the CDR3, the DNA is TGCGCCAGCAGCCAATGGTCAGGTGGGGATGGCTACACCTTC.

The V and J genes are TRBV29-1 and TRBJ2-5; 7 positions match TRBD2. The germline V gene has CDR1 SQVTM and CDR2 ANQGSEA. The CDR3 loop spans 11 amino acids. Trimming at V came to 5 bases and at J to 7 bases, leaving 4 bases not matched to a gene. The CDR3 DNA sequence: TGCAGCGTTCGGGCTAGCGGGACCCAGTACTTC. It codes for CSVRASGTQYF.

V is TRBV13 and J is TRBJ2-3; D unresolved. The V end lost 5 bases, the J end lost 0 bases, and 6 bases lay between the germline ends. From germline, CDR1 is PRHDT and CDR2 FYEKMQ (reference sequence). The CDR3 length is 13 residues. For the CDR3, the DNA is TGTGCCAGCAGCGGATCTAGCACAGATACGCAGTATTTT. Its translation is CASSGSSTDTQYF.

This clone appeared once. The CDR3 spells CASSWDLTESQETQYF. The CDR3 region has the DNA TGTGCCAGCAGTTGGGATTTGACAGAGTCCCAAGAGACCCAGTACTTC. This chain joins TRBV6-5 and TRBJ2-5; tentative D call: TRBD1 (5 bases). Germline assignment: CDR1 MNHEY and CDR2 SVGAGI. Trimming shortened V by 4 bases and J by 1 base, and 16 bases separated the two germline ends. CDR3 length: 16 residues.

The rearrangement uses TRBV4-2 and TRBJ2-7; D tentatively reads TRBD1 or TRBD2 (6 bases each). Germline values: CDR1 LGHNA, CDR2 YNFKEQ. Trimming took off 3 bases at V and 0 bases at J, with 9 bases between the two ends. This CDR3 has 14 amino acids. In nucleotides, the CDR3 is TGTGCCAGCAGCCAGAGGGGGGACTCCTACGAGCAGTACTTC. This encodes CASSQRGDSYEQYF.

The J gene is TRBJ2-3, the V gene TRBV27; weak D call: TRBD1 (6 bases). The CDR3 totals 15 residues. V was trimmed by 3 bases and J by 3 bases, leaving 13 bases between them. Looked up from germline, CDR1 is MNHEY and CDR2 is SMNVEV (reference sequence). The CDR3 here is CASSFGQGLTDTQYF. The DNA of the CDR3 is TGTGCCAGCAGTTTTGGGCAGGGGCTTACAGATACGCAGTATTTT.

The CDR3 region is CASSQGLYEQYF. CDR3 nucleotides: TGTGCCAGCAGCCAGGGACTCTACGAGCAGTACTTC. The chain joins TRBV11-2 to TRBJ2-7, with D perhaps TRBD2 (6 bases). CDR1 and CDR2 (germline): SGHAT, FQNNGV. With 5 bases removed from V and 3 bases from J, the gap between germline ends came to 8 bases. The CDR3 has 12 residues. The full variable domain, in which reference TRBV11-2 and TRBJ2-7 provide the parts outside the CDR3, is EAGVAQSPRYKIIEKRQSVAFWCNPISGHATLYWYQQILGQGPKLLIQFQNNGVVDDSQLPKDRFSAERLKGVDSTLKIQPAKLEDSAVYLCASSQGLYEQYFGPGTRLTVT.

The rearrangement links TRBV6-5 to TRBJ2-3; possibly TRBD1 for D (6 bases). The CDR3 is made up of 16 amino acids. V lost 0 bases, J lost 4 bases, and 14 bases lay in between. Germline V gene data show CDR1 as MNHEY and CDR2 as SVGAGI. This CDR3 reads CASSYSKGVPPDTQYF. For the CDR3, the DNA is TGTGCCAGCAGTTACTCGAAGGGGGTTCCACCAGATACGCAGTATTTT.

The chain combines TRBV12-5 with TRBJ2-1; no clear D gene. V lost 8 bases and J 8 bases, leaving 10 bases between the germline ends. The CDR3 loop spans 11 amino acids. Germline loops: CDR1 LGHNT, CDR2 FRNRAP. CDR3: CASSWADEQFF. The CDR3 DNA reads as TGTGCTAGTAGCTGGGCGGATGAGCAGTTCTTC.

J is TRBJ2-2 and V is TRBV14; unclear D gene. This CDR3 is built from 13 residues. CDR1 and CDR2 from the germline V gene are SGHDN and FVKESK. V lost 4 bases and J lost 3, with 6 bases in between. This CDR3 is CASSRVDTGELFF. The CDR3 DNA reads as TGTGCCAGCAGCCGCGTAGACACCGGGGAGCTGTTTTTT.

This chain uses TRBV4-2 with TRBJ2-7; 11 nucleotides agree with TRBD2. V was clipped by 6 bases and J by 5 bases; unmatched bases: 9. CDR1 and CDR2 (germline): LGHNA, YNFKEQ. This CDR3 contains 15 residues. CDR3 DNA sequence: TGTGCCAGCAGATACTCCGGGACTAGCGGCGACGAGCAGTACTTC. Translated, it gives CASRYSGTSGDEQYF.

The gene calls are TRBV14 and TRBJ1-2; 9 bases are shared with TRBD1. V was clipped by 3 bases and J by 4 bases; unmatched bases: 9. The CDR3 contains 16 residues. From germline, CDR1 is SGHDN and CDR2 FVKESK. The CDR3 nucleotides are TGTGCCAGCAGCCATGGGACCGGGACAGGGTTCTATGGCTACACCTTC. Protein sequence: CASSHGTGTGFYGYTF.

The chain couples TRBV4-1 to TRBJ2-3; TRBD2 agrees at 8 bases. The V segment lost 1 base and the J segment 0 bases; nucleotides outside the gene matches: 6. This CDR3 spans 17 amino acids. Germline CDR1 MGHRA, CDR2 YSYEKL. The CDR3 here is CASSQVVSGDSTDTQYF. The CDR3 coding sequence is TGCGCCAGCAGCCAAGTGGTTAGCGGGGACAGCACAGATACGCAGTATTTT.

This clone came up once. The J gene is TRBJ1-2, the V gene TRBV29-1; D uncertain. V lost 0 bases and J 1 base, leaving 15 bases between the germline ends. The CDR3 has 16 amino acids. Per germline, CDR1 SQVTM and CDR2 ANQGSEA. CDR3 nucleotides: TGCAGCGTTGAAGAAGGACTCATCGGGTTTAACTATGGCTACACCTTC. Translating gives CSVEEGLIGFNYGYTF.

This clone has just one count. This chain joins TRBV6-4 and TRBJ2-1; D perhaps matches TRBD2 (6 bases). The V and J ends lost 2 bases and 10 bases respectively, with 9 bases between them. Germline V gives CDR1 MRHNA, CDR2 SNTAGT. The CDR3 has 12 amino acids. CDR3 in amino acids: CASSDPRGEQFF. CDR3 DNA sequence: TGTGCCAGCAGTGACCCCCGGGGGGAGCAGTTCTTC.

This chain connects TRBV9 to TRBJ1-1; D uncertain. Germline CDR1 and CDR2: SGDLS and YYNGEE. The length of the CDR3 is 13 residues. V lost 3 bases and J 1 base, leaving 7 bases between the germline ends. In nucleotides, the CDR3 is TGTGCCAGCAGCGGGACTAAGAACACTGAAGCTTTCTTT. It encodes CASSGTKNTEAFF.

The V gene is TRBV2, the J gene TRBJ1-1; no definite D call. Trimming shortened V by 8 bases and J by 1 base, and 8 bases separated the two germline ends. CDR1 is SNHLY, CDR2 FYNNEI, per germline. The CDR3 runs 12 residues. The CDR3 region is CASSPRNTEAFF. CDR3 in DNA: TGTGCCAGCTCACCTAGGAACACTGAAGCTTTCTTT.

The genes are TRBV25-1 and TRBJ1-3; D gene uncertain. Trimming pared 1 base from V and 0 bases from J, leaving 10 bases between. CDR1 MGHDK and CDR2 SYGVNS come from the germline V gene. The CDR3 is made up of 16 amino acids. The CDR3, as DNA: TGTGCCAGCAGTGAATTTAGGGCAGACTCTGGAAACACCATATATTTT. As protein: CASSEFRADSGNTIYF. Supplemented by reference TRBV25-1 and TRBJ1-3, the full variable domain reads EADIYQTPRYLVIGTGKKITLECSQTMGHDKMYWYQQDPGMELHLIHYSYGVNSTEKGDLSSESTVSRIRTEHFPLTLESARPSHTSQYLCASSEFRADSGNTIYFGEGSWLTVV.

The J gene is TRBJ2-7, the V gene TRBV27, with 9 bases aligning to TRBD2. The CDR3 is 15 residues long. The V segment lost 4 bases and the J segment 2 bases; nucleotides outside the gene matches: 6. Germline CDR1 MNHEY, CDR2 SMNVEV (reference sequence). The CDR3 reads CASSSPPSGTYEQYF. CDR3 bases: TGTGCCAGCAGTTCCCCCCCTAGCGGGACCTACGAGCAGTACTTC.

The sample holds a few counts of this clone. The gene calls are TRBV19 and TRBJ2-7; D tentatively reads TRBD1 or TRBD2 (6 bases each). Germline-derived CDR1 and CDR2 are LNHDA and SQIVND (reference sequence). The V end lost 6 bases, the J end lost 4 bases, and 7 bases lay between the germline ends. The CDR3 sequence is 11 residues long. The CDR3 is CASRGGYEQYF. Written as DNA, the CDR3 is TGTGCCAGTAGAGGGGGGTACGAGCAGTACTTC.

V and J are TRBV7-2 and TRBJ2-7, with D uncertain. V lost 5 bases to trimming and J lost 3 bases, with 11 bases between them. Germline lookup yields CDR1 SGHTA and CDR2 FQGNSA. There are 13 residues in the CDR3. CDR3 DNA: TGTGCCAGCAGCCTCGACTTCTACTACGAGCAGTACTTC. It codes for CASSLDFYYEQYF.

The CDR3 coding sequence is TGCGCCAGCAGTGTTGGGTCCAATCAGCCCCAGCATTTT. This sequence encodes CASSVGSNQPQHF. This chain uses TRBV10-2 with TRBJ1-5, with D unresolved. Germline lookup yields CDR1 WSHSY and CDR2 SAAADI. CDR3 length equals 13 residues. Trimming shortened V by 4 bases and J by 3 bases, and 7 bases separated the two germline ends.

The chain couples TRBV7-9 to TRBJ2-5; possibly TRBD1 for D (5 bases). This CDR3 region has 16 residues. The germline V gene has CDR1 SEHNR and CDR2 FQNEAQ (reference sequence). Trimming took 2 bases from V and 5 from J, leaving 18 bases between them. This CDR3 is CASSLTDSDSWETQYF. Here the CDR3 DNA reads TGTGCCAGCAGCTTAACCGACTCTGACAGCTGGGAGACCCAGTACTTC. Complete variable domain (other parts from reference TRBV7-9 and TRBJ2-5): DTGVSQNPRHKITKRGQNVTFRCDPISEHNRLYWYRQTLGQGPEFLTYFQNEAQLEKSRLLSDRFSAERPKGSFSTLEIQRTEQGDSAMYLCASSLTDSDSWETQYFGPGTRLLVL.

On this clone itself: At one end, the junction sequence differs from germline, possibly due to a read error. The V and J genes are TRBV29-1 and TRBJ1-1; maybe TRBD1 (5 bases). This CDR3 region has 13 residues. From germline, CDR1 is SQVTM and CDR2 ANQGSEA. The CDR3 is CSVQDPGVTEAFF. As DNA, the CDR3 is TGCAGCGTTCAAGACCCGGGGGTGACTGAAGCTTTCTTT. Full variable domain (outside the CDR3, taken from reference TRBV29-1 and TRBJ1-1): SAVISQKPSRDICQRGTSLTIQCQVDSQVTMMFWYRQQPGQSLTLIATANQGSEATYESGFVIDKFPISRPNLTFSTLTVSNMSPEDSSIYLCSVQDPGVTEAFFGQGTRLTVV.

J is TRBJ2-7 and V is TRBV2, with 7 bases identical to TRBD1. The CDR3 loop spans 15 amino acids. Germline loops: CDR1 SNHLY, CDR2 FYNNEI. Trimming at V came to 3 bases and at J to 4 bases, leaving 9 bases not matched to a gene. CDR3 protein: CASSELIGQEYEQYF. Written as DNA, the CDR3 is TGTGCCAGCAGTGAGCTTATAGGACAGGAGTACGAGCAGTACTTC.

For this clone: Other DNA sequences in the same sample also yield this CDR3. This chain links TRBV11-2 with TRBJ2-7; D call uncertain. CDR1 is SGHAT and CDR2 is FQNNGV in the germline V gene. Trimming cost V 3 bases and J 2 bases, with 2 bases left between them. The CDR3 is 11 residues long. The CDR3 DNA is TGTGCCAGCAGCTTGACCTACGAGCAGTACTTC. Its protein product is CASSLTYEQYF.

The chain has TRBV7-9 and TRBJ2-7; D is unclear. The length of the CDR3 is 14 residues. Germline V CDR1 and CDR2: SEHNR, FQNEAQ (reference sequence). The V gene lost 3 bases and the J gene lost 2 bases, with 11 bases spanning the gap. The CDR3 region has the DNA TGTGCCAGCAGCTTCGCGACATACCCCTACGAGCAGTACTTC. Its translation is CASSFATYPYEQYF.

The chain couples TRBV2 to TRBJ2-5, with 10 bases matching TRBD2. With 4 bases clipped from V and 5 bases from J, the junction kept 10 bases outside the gene matches. Germline V gene sequence: CDR1 SNHLY, CDR2 FYNNEI. This CDR3 is 16 amino acids long. CDR3 protein: CASSVSSGGVDETQYF. The CDR3 bases are TGTGCCAGCAGTGTTTCTAGCGGGGGCGTAGATGAGACCCAGTACTTC.